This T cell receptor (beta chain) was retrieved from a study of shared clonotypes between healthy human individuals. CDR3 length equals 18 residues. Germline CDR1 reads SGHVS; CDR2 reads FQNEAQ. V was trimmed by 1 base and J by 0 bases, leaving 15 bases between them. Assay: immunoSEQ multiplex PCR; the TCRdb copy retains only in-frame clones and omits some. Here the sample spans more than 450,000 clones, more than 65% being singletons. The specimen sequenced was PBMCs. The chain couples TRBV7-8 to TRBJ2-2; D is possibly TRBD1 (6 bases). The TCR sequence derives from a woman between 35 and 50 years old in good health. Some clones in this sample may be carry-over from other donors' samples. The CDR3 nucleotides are TGTGCCAGCAGCTTAGGATTCAGGGGCCGATCGAACACCGGGGAGCTGTTTTTT. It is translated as CASSLGFRGRSNTGELFF.